One T cell receptor beta chain is described in this entry. These data come from a study of STAT5B mutations in CD4+ large granular lymphocyte leukemia. Repertoires were generated with immunoSEQ multiplex PCR, while TCRdb's copy carries only in-frame clones and drops some. The sample yields roughly 40,000 clones, roughly four fifths seen once. Material: CD4+ T cells from blood buffy coats. The sequence came from a human donor in good health.

The CDR3 bases are TGCGCCAGCAGCGCCGACATTGGAACCGGGGAGCTGTTTTTT. This encodes CASSADIGTGELFF. The rearrangement uses TRBV5-1 and TRBJ2-2, with D unclear. Germline V gene sequence: CDR1 SGHRS, CDR2 YFSETQ. The germline V and J ends were trimmed by 4 bases and 5 bases, with 12 bases remaining between them. The CDR3 loop spans 14 amino acids.